The next 4 T cell receptor beta chains were all read from a single sample in a study of blood T cell repertoires in COVID-19. Libraries were prepared by immunoSEQ multiplex PCR; TCRdb keeps only in-frame clonotypes and omits some of them. The sample holds about 140,000 clones, just under 90% seen once. The sequencing input was peripheral blood. The source of these receptors is a woman in her thirties or forties with acute or convalescent COVID-19.

The chain combines TRBV7-3 with TRBJ2-3; possibly TRBD2 for D (6 bases). Germline CDR1 is SGHTA and CDR2 is FQGTGA. The CDR3 extends over 15 amino acids. V dropped 5 bases and J dropped 4 bases, with 16 bases sitting between them. CDR3: CASSLGRGSADTQYF. The CDR3, as DNA: TGTGCCAGCAGCCTAGGCCGGGGGAGCGCAGATACGCAGTATTTT.

The V and J genes are TRBV9 and TRBJ1-1, with no clear D. The V gene's germline CDR1 is SGDLS and CDR2 YYNGEE. V dropped 4 bases and J dropped 4 bases, with 14 bases sitting between them. CDR3 size: 14 residues. The CDR3 protein is CASSSAGGSTEAFF. The CDR3 DNA reads TGTGCCAGCAGCTCCGCCGGAGGCAGCACTGAAGCTTTCTTT. The full variable domain, with the rest looked up from reference TRBV9 and TRBJ1-1, is DSGVTQTPKHLITATGQRVTLRCSPRSGDLSVYWYQQSLDQGLQFLIQYYNGEERAKGNILERFSAQQFPDLHSELNLSSLELGDSALYFCASSSAGGSTEAFFGQGTRLTVV.

The chain couples TRBV4-3 to TRBJ1-1; tentatively, D is TRBD1 (5 bases). From germline, CDR1 is LGHNA and CDR2 YSLEER. The V and J ends lost 7 bases and 0 bases respectively, with 18 bases between them. The CDR3 runs to 16 residues. The CDR3 sequence is CASNRGVSTMNTEAFF. In nucleotides, the CDR3 is TGCGCCAGCAACCGGGGGGTTTCCACAATGAACACTGAAGCTTTCTTT.

The chain links TRBV2 to TRBJ2-2; 9 bases map to TRBD2. The CDR3 sequence is 17 residues long. V lost 4 bases and J lost 2; bases outside the gene matches: 8. Germline-derived CDR1 and CDR2 are SNHLY and FYNNEI. The CDR3 DNA sequence: TGTGCCAGCAGTGCTACAGCGGGAGGCCTTAACACCGGGGAGCTGTTTTTT. As protein: CASSATAGGLNTGELFF.